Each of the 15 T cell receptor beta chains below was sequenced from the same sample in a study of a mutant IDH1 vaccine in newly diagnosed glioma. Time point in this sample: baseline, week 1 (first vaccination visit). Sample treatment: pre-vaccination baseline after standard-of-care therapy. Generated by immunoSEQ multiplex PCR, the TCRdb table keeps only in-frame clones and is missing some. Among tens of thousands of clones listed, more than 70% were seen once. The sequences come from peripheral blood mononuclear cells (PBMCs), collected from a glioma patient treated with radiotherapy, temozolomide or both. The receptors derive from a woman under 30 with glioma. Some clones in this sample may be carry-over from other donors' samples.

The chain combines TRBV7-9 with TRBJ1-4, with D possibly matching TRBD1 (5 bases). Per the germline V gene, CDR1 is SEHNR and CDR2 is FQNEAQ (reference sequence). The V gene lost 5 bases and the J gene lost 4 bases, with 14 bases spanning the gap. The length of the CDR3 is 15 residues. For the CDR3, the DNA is TGTGCCAGCAGCCCCGAGGGGCAGATTAATGAAAAACTGTTTTTT. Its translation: CASSPEGQINEKLFF.

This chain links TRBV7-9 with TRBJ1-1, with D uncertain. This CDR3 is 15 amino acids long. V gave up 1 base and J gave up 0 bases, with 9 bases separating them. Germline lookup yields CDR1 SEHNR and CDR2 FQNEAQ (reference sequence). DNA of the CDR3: TGTGCCAGCAGCTTAGTGGGCAGGTTGAACACTGAAGCTTTCTTT. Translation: CASSLVGRLNTEAFF.

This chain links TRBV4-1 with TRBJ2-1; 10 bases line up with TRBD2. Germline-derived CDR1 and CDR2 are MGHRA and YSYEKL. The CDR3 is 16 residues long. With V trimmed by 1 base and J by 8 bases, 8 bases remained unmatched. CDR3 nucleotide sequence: TGCGCCAGCAGCCAAGGTTGGCCTAGCGGGGGCTATGAGCAGTTCTTC. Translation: CASSQGWPSGGYEQFF.

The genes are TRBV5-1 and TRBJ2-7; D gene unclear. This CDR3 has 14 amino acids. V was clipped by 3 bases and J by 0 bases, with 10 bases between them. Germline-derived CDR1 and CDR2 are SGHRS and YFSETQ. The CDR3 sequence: CASSWNSLSYEQYF. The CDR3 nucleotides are TGCGCCAGCAGCTGGAACAGCCTCTCCTACGAGCAGTACTTC.

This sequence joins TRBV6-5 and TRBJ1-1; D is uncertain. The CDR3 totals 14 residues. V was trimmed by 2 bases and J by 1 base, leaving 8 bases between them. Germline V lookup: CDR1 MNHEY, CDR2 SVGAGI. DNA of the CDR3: TGTGCCAGCAGTTACGGTTCTGAGAACACTGAAGCTTTCTTT. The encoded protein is CASSYGSENTEAFF.

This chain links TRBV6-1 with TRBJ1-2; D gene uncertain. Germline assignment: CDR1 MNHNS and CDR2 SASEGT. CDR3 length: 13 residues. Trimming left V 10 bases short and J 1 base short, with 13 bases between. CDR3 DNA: TGTGCCACCGGGCCCCTCCTTAACTATGGCTACACCTTC. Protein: CATGPLLNYGYTF.

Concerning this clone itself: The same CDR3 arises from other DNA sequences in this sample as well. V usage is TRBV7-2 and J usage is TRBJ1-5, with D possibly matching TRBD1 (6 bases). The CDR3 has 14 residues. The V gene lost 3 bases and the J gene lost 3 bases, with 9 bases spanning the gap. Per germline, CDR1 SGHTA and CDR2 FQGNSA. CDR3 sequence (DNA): TGTGCCAGCAGCTTGGACAGTTACAATCAGCCCCAGCATTTT. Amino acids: CASSLDSYNQPQHF.

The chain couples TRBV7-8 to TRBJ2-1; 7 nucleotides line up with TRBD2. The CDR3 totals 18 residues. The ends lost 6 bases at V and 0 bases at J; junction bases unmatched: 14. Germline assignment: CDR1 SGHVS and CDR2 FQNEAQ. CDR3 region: CASSSMGGRASSYNEQFF. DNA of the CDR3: TGTGCCAGCAGTTCTATGGGCGGGAGAGCCAGCTCCTACAATGAGCAGTTCTTC. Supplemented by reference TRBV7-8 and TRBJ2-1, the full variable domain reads GAGVSQSPRYKVAKRGQDVALRCDPISGHVSLFWYQQALGQGPEFLTYFQNEAQLDKSGLPSDRFFAERPEGSVSTLKIQRTQQEDSAVYLCASSSMGGRASSYNEQFFGPGTRLTVL.

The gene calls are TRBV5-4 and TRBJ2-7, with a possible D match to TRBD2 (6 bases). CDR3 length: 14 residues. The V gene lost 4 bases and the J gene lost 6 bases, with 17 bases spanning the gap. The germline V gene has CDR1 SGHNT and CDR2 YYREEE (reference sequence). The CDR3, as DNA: TGTGCCAGCAGCCCGACTAGGAGGGTGAGCGAGCAGTACTTC. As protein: CASSPTRRVSEQYF.

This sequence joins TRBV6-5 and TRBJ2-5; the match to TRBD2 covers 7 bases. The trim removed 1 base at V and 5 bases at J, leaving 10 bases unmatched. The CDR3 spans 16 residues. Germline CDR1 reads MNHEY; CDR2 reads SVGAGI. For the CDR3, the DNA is TGTGCCAGCAGTTACTTCGGCCTGGGGGGGGTGGAGACCCAGTACTTC. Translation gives CASSYFGLGGVETQYF.

This CDR3 reads CASSLRGGNTEAFF. For the CDR3, the DNA is TGTGCCAGCAGCTTGAGAGGGGGCAACACTGAAGCTTTCTTT. The V call is TRBV5-4, the J call TRBJ1-1, with 7 bases identical to TRBD1. The CDR3 covers 14 residues. Germline V gene data show CDR1 as SGHNT and CDR2 as YYREEE (reference sequence). V shed 1 base and J 2 bases; nucleotides not matched to a gene: 2.

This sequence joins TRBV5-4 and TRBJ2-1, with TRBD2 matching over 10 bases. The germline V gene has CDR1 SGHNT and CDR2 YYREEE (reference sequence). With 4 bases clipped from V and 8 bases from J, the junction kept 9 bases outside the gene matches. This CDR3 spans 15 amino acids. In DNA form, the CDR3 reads TGTGCCAGCAGCCCCCAGCGGGGGGGCCGTTATGAGCAGTTCTTC. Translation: CASSPQRGGRYEQFF. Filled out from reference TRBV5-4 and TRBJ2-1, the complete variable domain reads ETGVTQSPTHLIKTRGQQVTLRCSSQSGHNTVSWYQQALGQGPQFIFQYYREEENGRGNFPPRFSGLQFPNYSSELNVNALELDDSALYLCASSPQRGGRYEQFFGPGTRLTVL.

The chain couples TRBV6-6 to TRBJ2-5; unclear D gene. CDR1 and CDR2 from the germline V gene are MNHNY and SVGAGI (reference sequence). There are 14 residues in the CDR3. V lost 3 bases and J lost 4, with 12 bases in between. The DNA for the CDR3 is TGTGCCAGCAGTTATGTCTTCCCCCCAGAGACCCAGTACTTC. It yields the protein CASSYVFPPETQYF.

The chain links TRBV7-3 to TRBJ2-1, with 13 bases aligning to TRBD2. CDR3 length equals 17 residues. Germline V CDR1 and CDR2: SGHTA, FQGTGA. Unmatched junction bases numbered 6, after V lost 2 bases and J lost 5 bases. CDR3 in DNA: TGTGCCAGCAGCTTACGAACTAGCGGGAGGGCCAACAATGAGCAGTTCTTC. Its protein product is CASSLRTSGRANNEQFF.

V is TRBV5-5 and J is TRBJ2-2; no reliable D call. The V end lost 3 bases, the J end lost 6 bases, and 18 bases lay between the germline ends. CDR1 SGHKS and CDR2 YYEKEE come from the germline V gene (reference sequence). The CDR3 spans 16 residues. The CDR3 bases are TGTGCCAGCAGCTCCATTGCCATATTCGACGCCGGGGAGCTGTTTTTT. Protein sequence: CASSSIAIFDAGELFF.